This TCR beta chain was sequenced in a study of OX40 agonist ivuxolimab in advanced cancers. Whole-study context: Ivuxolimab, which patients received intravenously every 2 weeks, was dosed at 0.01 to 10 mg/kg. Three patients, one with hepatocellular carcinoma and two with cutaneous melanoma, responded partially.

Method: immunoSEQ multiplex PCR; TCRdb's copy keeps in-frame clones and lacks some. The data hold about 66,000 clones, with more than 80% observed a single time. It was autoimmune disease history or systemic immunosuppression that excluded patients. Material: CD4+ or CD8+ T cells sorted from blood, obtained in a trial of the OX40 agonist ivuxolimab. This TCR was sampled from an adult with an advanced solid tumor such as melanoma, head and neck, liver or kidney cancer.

In DNA, the CDR3 is TGCGCCAGCAGCTTGGTCGGGAGGGTTACAGATACGCAGTATTTT. Translating gives CASSLVGRVTDTQYF. The V call is TRBV5-1, the J call TRBJ2-3; TRBD2 aligns across 8 bases. Germline trimming cut 0 bases from V and 3 bases from J; bases unmatched to any gene: 3. CDR3 length: 15 amino acids. Germline V CDR1 and CDR2: SGHRS, YFSETQ.